Below, 25 T cell receptor beta chains from the same sample are listed, as sequenced in a study of blood T cell repertoires in COVID-19. Sequencing used immunoSEQ multiplex PCR; TCRdb keeps in-frame clones, though not all of them. The sample yields 450,000 or so clones, about 87% seen once. What was sequenced was peripheral blood. These receptors came from a young man with COVID-19, enrolled during active disease.

The chain is built from TRBV6-5 and TRBJ2-7, with a possible D match to TRBD1 (5 bases). This CDR3 is built from 13 residues. Germline V gene sequence: CDR1 MNHEY, CDR2 SVGAGI. V lost 0 bases and J 6 bases, leaving 9 bases between the germline ends. The CDR3 DNA sequence: TGTGCCAGCAGTTACTCGGGGCCCTCCGAGCAGTACTTC. Its translation: CASSYSGPSEQYF.

This clone was found once. J is TRBJ2-1 and V is TRBV7-2; 7 bases match TRBD2. The V gene end was trimmed by 5 bases and the J gene end by 2 bases; junction bases not matched to a gene: 6. This CDR3 comprises 15 residues. The germline gives CDR1 SGHTA, CDR2 FQGNSA. The DNA for the CDR3 is TGTGCCAGCAGCCGTCGGGGGGACCCCTACAATGAGCAGTTCTTC. It specifies CASSRRGDPYNEQFF.

The genes are TRBV4-1 and TRBJ2-1, with D possibly TRBD2 on 6 matching bases. Germline V gene lookup returns CDR1 MGHRA and CDR2 YSYEKL. The CDR3 contains 14 residues. V dropped 8 bases and J dropped 4 bases, with 15 bases sitting between them. The CDR3 sequence is CASGLSGDYNEQFF. CDR3 coding DNA: TGCGCCAGCGGACTCTCGGGGGATTACAATGAGCAGTTCTTC.

With regard to this clone: The same CDR3 also results from other DNA sequences found in this sample. V and J are TRBV18 and TRBJ1-1; 8 bases are shared with TRBD1. V was pared by 6 bases and J by 0 bases, with 6 bases of the junction left unmatched. The germline CDR1 and CDR2 sequences are KGHSH and LQKENI. This CDR3 is built from 15 residues. This CDR3 is CASSQGQGLNTEAFF. CDR3 nucleotides: TGTGCCAGCTCCCAAGGACAGGGACTGAACACTGAAGCTTTCTTT.

J is TRBJ1-2 and V is TRBV28, with TRBD1 matching over 7 bases. Germline V gene sequence: CDR1 MDHEN, CDR2 SYDVKM. Losses at the gene ends were 5 bases for V and 6 bases for J; bases not matched to a gene: 6. The CDR3 spans 13 residues. The chain's CDR3 is CASSLLTGDGYTF. As DNA, the CDR3 is TGTGCCAGCAGTCTCTTAACAGGGGATGGCTACACCTTC.

This sequence joins TRBV29-1 and TRBJ2-6; D gene unclear. V was pared by 4 bases and J by 0 bases, with 7 bases between. The length of the CDR3 is 14 residues. Germline values: CDR1 SQVTM, CDR2 ANQGSEA. This chain's CDR3 is CSVVFLSGANVLTF. Here the CDR3 DNA reads TGCAGCGTTGTCTTCCTCTCTGGGGCCAACGTCCTGACTTTC. Full variable domain (rest looked up from reference TRBV29-1 and TRBJ2-6): SAVISQKPSRDICQRGTSLTIQCQVDSQVTMMFWYRQQPGQSLTLIATANQGSEATYESGFVIDKFPISRPNLTFSTLTVSNMSPEDSSIYLCSVVFLSGANVLTFGAGSRLTVL.

This chain uses TRBV20-1 with TRBJ2-4; weak D call: TRBD2 (6 bases). Trimming pared 3 bases from V and 3 bases from J, leaving 9 bases between. Germline CDR1 DFQATT, CDR2 SNEGSKA (reference sequence). This CDR3 has 13 residues. The CDR3 DNA follows: TGCAGTGCTAGTTCGCGGGGCAAAAACATTCAGTACTTC. It is translated as CSASSRGKNIQYF.

This CDR3 is CASSESGQSSYEQYF. CDR3 DNA: TGTGCCAGCAGCGAGAGCGGGCAGAGCTCCTACGAGCAGTACTTC. The chain joins TRBV5-7 to TRBJ2-7; tentative D call: TRBD2 (6 bases). TRBV5-7 is reported as an ORF; its role is uncertain. The CDR3 extends over 15 amino acids. The V end lost 4 bases, the J end lost 0 bases, and 14 bases lay between the germline ends.

This chain connects TRBV30 to TRBJ1-2; 9 bases are a match to TRBD1. This CDR3 is built from 13 residues. The germline CDR1 and CDR2 sequences are GTSNPN and SVGIG (reference sequence). The V gene end was trimmed by 4 bases and the J gene end by 8 bases; junction bases not matched to a gene: 8. As DNA, the CDR3 is TGTGCCTGGAACCGGGACAGGGCCGCCGGCTACACCTTC. Residues: CAWNRDRAAGYTF. The whole variable domain, filled in from reference TRBV30 and TRBJ1-2, reads SQTIHQWPATLVQPVGSPLSLECTVEGTSNPNLYWYRQAAGRGLQLLFYSVGIGQISSEVPQNLSASRPQDRQFILSSKKLLLSDSGFYLCAWNRDRAAGYTFGSGTRLTVV.

V gene TRBV6-5 combines with J gene TRBJ1-1; TRBD1 might be the D (5 bases). Trimming removed 0 bases at V and 2 bases at J, with 10 bases between. Germline V lookup: CDR1 MNHEY, CDR2 SVGAGI. The CDR3 is 15 amino acids. In DNA, the CDR3 is TGTGCCAGCAGTTACTCGTCAGGGATAAACACTGAAGCTTTCTTT. It yields the protein CASSYSSGINTEAFF.

This sequence joins TRBV28 and TRBJ1-2; 9 bases are shared with TRBD1. V gave up 4 bases and J gave up 5 bases; unmatched junction bases: 2. The germline CDR1 and CDR2 sequences are MDHEN and SYDVKM. The CDR3 is 13 amino acids. CDR3: CASSWGQGYGYTF. In DNA form, the CDR3 reads TGTGCCAGCAGTTGGGGACAGGGATATGGCTACACCTTC.

The rearrangement uses TRBV25-1 and TRBJ2-7; a weak D match, TRBD2 (6 bases). The CDR3 runs 14 residues. The germline V gene has CDR1 MGHDK and CDR2 SYGVNS. V lost 6 bases to trimming and J lost 4 bases, with 16 bases between them. Here the CDR3 DNA reads TGTGCCAGCAGCCCTCGGGAGCTGGGGTACGAGCAGTACTTC. This sequence encodes CASSPRELGYEQYF.

The chain employs TRBV6-5 and TRBJ2-2; D is unresolved. Trimming shortened V by 5 bases and J by 5 bases, and 12 bases separated the two germline ends. CDR3 size: 14 residues. Germline assignment: CDR1 MNHEY and CDR2 SVGAGI. This CDR3 reads CASSNPKRTGELFF. In DNA form, the CDR3 reads TGTGCCAGCAGTAACCCCAAGCGAACCGGGGAGCTGTTTTTT.

The CDR3 protein is CASSWDSRNTEAFF. The CDR3 bases are TGTGCCAGCAGCTGGGACAGCCGGAACACTGAAGCTTTCTTT. V usage is TRBV5-6 and J usage is TRBJ1-1; 7 bases fit TRBD1. Germline CDR1 and CDR2: SGHDT and YYEEEE. V was clipped by 3 bases and J by 1 base; unmatched bases: 3. The CDR3 runs to 14 residues.

The gene calls are TRBV11-1 and TRBJ2-1; no clear D gene. The V end was cut by 2 bases, the J end by 7 bases, with 6 bases between. The CDR3 length is 12 residues. Germline values: CDR1 SGHAT, CDR2 FQDESV (reference sequence). CDR3 DNA sequence: TGTGCCAGCAGCTTAATCGTAAATGAGCAGTTCTTC. It yields the protein CASSLIVNEQFF. The full variable domain, completed using reference TRBV11-1 and TRBJ2-1, is EAEVAQSPRYKITEKSQAVAFWCDPISGHATLYWYRQILGQGPELLVQFQDESVVDDSQLPKDRFSAERLKGVDSTLKIQPAELGDSAMYLCASSLIVNEQFFGPGTRLTVL.

J is TRBJ2-2 and V is TRBV21-1; no DNA check was done on the table's D call, TRBD1. TRBV21-1 is a pseudogene. The CDR3 has 12 amino acids. The CDR3: CASRGCGGELFF. DNA of the CDR3: TGTGCCAGCAGGGGCTGTGGCGGGGAGCTGTTTTTT.

The genes are TRBV6-5 and TRBJ2-3; 8 nucleotides agree with TRBD1. CDR1 is MNHEY, CDR2 SVGAGI, per germline. V was clipped by 6 bases and J by 2 bases; unmatched bases: 7. This CDR3 spans 15 amino acids. CDR3: CASSPRTGLTDTQYF. In DNA, the CDR3 is TGTGCCAGCAGCCCCCGGACAGGGCTCACAGATACGCAGTATTTT.

The chain recombines TRBV15 with TRBJ2-2, with 8 nucleotides matching TRBD1. This CDR3 spans 17 amino acids. The junction had 10 bases not matched to a gene; V was cut back by 3 bases and J by 4 bases. Germline V gives CDR1 LNHNV, CDR2 YYDKDF (reference sequence). DNA of the CDR3: TGTGCCACCAGCAGCTTAGGACAGGGTCGTGGCACCGGGGAGCTGTTTTTT. As protein: CATSSLGQGRGTGELFF. Looking up the rest from reference TRBV15 and TRBJ2-2 gives the full variable domain: DAMVIQNPRYQVTQFGKPVTLSCSQTLNHNVMYWYQQKSSQAPKLLFHYYDKDFNNEADTPDNFQSRRPNTSFCFLDIRSPGLGDTAMYLCATSSLGQGRGTGELFFGEGSRLTVL.

This chain joins TRBV12-5 and TRBJ2-3; TRBD1 is a possible D gene (7 bases). Trimming pared 3 bases from V and 4 bases from J, leaving 14 bases between. This CDR3 has 15 residues. In germline, CDR1 is LGHNT, CDR2 FRNRAP. The CDR3 DNA reads TGTGCTAGTGGTTTCGGCAGGGGGGTAGCAGATACGCAGTATTTT. It encodes CASGFGRGVADTQYF.

The chain recombines TRBV20-1 with TRBJ1-2; D unclear. This CDR3 is 11 amino acids long. V gave up 3 bases and J gave up 5 bases, with 7 bases separating them. Germline-derived CDR1 and CDR2 are DFQATT and SNEGSKA (reference sequence). CDR3: CSASKQYGYTF. The CDR3 DNA follows: TGCAGTGCTAGTAAACAATATGGCTACACCTTC.

The rearrangement joins TRBV29-1 to TRBJ2-3; possibly TRBD1 for D (5 bases). CDR1 and CDR2 from the germline V gene are SQVTM and ANQGSEA. The V gene lost 5 bases and the J gene lost 6 bases, with 21 bases spanning the gap. The CDR3 totals 15 residues. The CDR3 reads CSVPGAELRPDTQYF. The CDR3 DNA reads as TGCAGCGTTCCTGGGGCAGAGCTCCGTCCGGATACGCAGTATTTT.

As for this clone: This specimen includes other DNA sequences encoding the same CDR3. The genes are TRBV7-9 and TRBJ2-1; D is ambiguous. The CDR3 sequence is 12 residues long. Trimming removed 1 base at V and 5 bases at J, with 3 bases between. Germline V CDR1 and CDR2: SEHNR, FQNEAQ (reference sequence). The CDR3: CASSLVNNEQFF. The CDR3 DNA sequence: TGTGCCAGCAGCTTAGTCAACAATGAGCAGTTCTTC.

The chain links TRBV7-6 to TRBJ2-1; 10 bases line up with TRBD1. The V gene end was trimmed by 5 bases and the J gene end by 0 bases; junction bases not matched to a gene: 13. There are 19 residues in the CDR3. Germline loops: CDR1 SGHVS, CDR2 FNYEAQ. The chain's CDR3 is CASSLGQGSGGGSYNEQFF. The CDR3 coding sequence is TGTGCCAGCAGCCTGGGACAGGGGTCGGGGGGAGGCTCCTACAATGAGCAGTTCTTC.

The chain combines TRBV12-3 or TRBV12-4 with TRBJ2-7; perhaps TRBD1 as D (5 bases). Trimming stripped 6 bases from V and 0 bases from J, with 6 bases between. This CDR3 is built from 12 residues. The CDR3: CASRGDSYEQYF. The CDR3 DNA reads as TGTGCCAGCAGAGGGGACTCCTACGAGCAGTACTTC.

The rearrangement links TRBV6-5 to TRBJ2-7; D is possibly TRBD1 (6 bases). The germline V and J ends were trimmed by 6 bases and 7 bases, with 16 bases remaining between them. Germline V lookup: CDR1 MNHEY, CDR2 SVGAGI. The CDR3 has 13 amino acids. CDR3 amino acids: CASSLTGLREQYF. CDR3 DNA sequence: TGTGCCAGCAGCCTGACAGGTCTACGAGAGCAGTACTTC.